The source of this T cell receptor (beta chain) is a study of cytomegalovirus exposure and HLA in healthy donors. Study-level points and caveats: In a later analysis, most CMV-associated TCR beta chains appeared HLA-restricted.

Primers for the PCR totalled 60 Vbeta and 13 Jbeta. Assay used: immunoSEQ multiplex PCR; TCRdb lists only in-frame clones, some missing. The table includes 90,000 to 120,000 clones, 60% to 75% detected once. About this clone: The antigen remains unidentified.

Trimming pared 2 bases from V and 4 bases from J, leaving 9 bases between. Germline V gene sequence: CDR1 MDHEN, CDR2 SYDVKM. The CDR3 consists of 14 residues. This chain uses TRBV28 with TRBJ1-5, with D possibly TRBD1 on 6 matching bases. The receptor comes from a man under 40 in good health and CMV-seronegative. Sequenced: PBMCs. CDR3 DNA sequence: TGTGCCAGCAGTTTAATTCAGGGGAATCAGCCCCAGCATTTT. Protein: CASSLIQGNQPQHF.